Listed below are T cell receptor beta chains from one sample, sequenced in a study of blood T cell repertoires in COVID-19. Data came from immunoSEQ multiplex PCR; TCRdb stores just in-frame clones and leaves some out. Counted here are hundreds of thousands of clones, roughly 89% occurring once; the ten biggest clones make up 1.4%. What was sequenced was peripheral blood. Receptors were obtained from a woman in her twenties or thirties with active or convalescent COVID-19. Both conserved end residues are part of each CDR3. The order of the fields is CDR3 length, J gene, D gene, V gene, clone size, CDR3 protein, CDR3 DNA. A D gene is named only where the DNA matches it firmly. Clone size is not always given. Where it is, it says once, few, many or a class for expanded clones.

length: 20; J: TRBJ2-1; D: TRBD2; V: TRBV6-4; size: once; CDR3: CASSDSLTVKRGGRYNEQFF; DNA: TGTGCCAGCAGTGACTCGCTTACGGTCAAGCGGGGGGGCCGTTACAATGAGCAGTTCTTC
length: 15; J: TRBJ1-3; D: TRBD1; V: TRBV5-5; size: -; CDR3: CASSGDRDAGNTIYF; DNA: TGTGCCAGCAGCGGAGACAGGGATGCTGGAAACACCATATATTTT
length: 16; J: TRBJ1-6; D: TRBD1; V: TRBV11-2; size: -; CDR3: CASSLQGAPGNSPLHF; DNA: TGTGCCAGCAGCCTACAGGGGGCGCCGGGAAATTCACCCCTCCACTTT
length: 15; J: TRBJ2-7; D: TRBD2; V: TRBV30; size: -; CDR3: CAWRSTLGLGPEQYF; DNA: TGTGCCTGGAGGTCAACACTCGGACTAGGCCCCGAGCAGTACTTC
length: 13; J: TRBJ2-7; D: -; V: TRBV4-1; size: -; CDR3: CASSQVRGYEQYF; DNA: TGCGCCAGCAGCCAAGTCAGGGGCTACGAGCAGTACTTC
length: 15; J: TRBJ1-2; D: TRBD1; V: TRBV6-6; size: -; CDR3: CASTHQDRGNYGYTF; DNA: TGTGCCAGCACCCACCAGGACAGGGGCAACTATGGCTACACCTTC
length: 20; J: TRBJ2-7; D: TRBD2; V: TRBV5-1; size: -; CDR3: CASSLDTESSKAGPSYEQYF; DNA: TGCGCCAGCAGCTTGGACACCGAATCCTCCAAAGCGGGGCCCTCCTACGAGCAGTACTTC
length: 15; J: TRBJ1-2; D: -; V: TRBV6-5; size: once; CDR3: CASSYSRYTDYGYTF; DNA: TGTGCCAGCAGTTACTCGAGGTACACCGACTATGGCTACACCTTC
length: 14; J: TRBJ1-3; D: TRBD1; V: TRBV28; size: few; CDR3: CASAPGGSGNTIYF; DNA: TGTGCCAGCGCTCCAGGGGGAAGTGGAAACACCATATATTTT
length: 15; J: TRBJ1-2; D: -; V: TRBV19; size: once; CDR3: CASSNGQIHGYGYTF; DNA: TGTGCCAGTAGTAACGGACAGATTCATGGCTATGGCTACACCTTC
length: 15; J: TRBJ1-2; D: -; V: TRBV6-6; size: -; CDR3: CASSYSTEIDGGYTF; DNA: TGTGCCAGCAGTTACTCGACAGAGATAGATGGTGGCTACACCTTC
length: 15; J: TRBJ2-1; D: TRBD2; V: TRBV19; size: -; CDR3: CASNGLAGPYNEQFF; DNA: TGTGCCAGTAACGGACTAGCGGGACCTTACAATGAGCAGTTCTTC
length: 20; J: TRBJ2-1; D: -; V: TRBV9; size: -; CDR3: CASSVVCRDSIISSYNEQFF; DNA: TGTGCCAGCAGCGTAGTTTGTCGGGACTCCATCATAAGCTCCTACAATGAGCAGTTCTTC
length: 15; J: TRBJ1-1; D: -; V: TRBV25-1; size: -; CDR3: CASSGNEYLNTEAFF; DNA: TGTGCCAGCAGTGGTAATGAGTACCTGAACACTGAAGCTTTCTTT
length: 14; J: TRBJ1-1; D: -; V: TRBV6-2/TRBV6-3; size: few; CDR3: CASSSTGPNTEAFF; DNA: TGTGCCAGCAGTTCGACAGGTCCGAACACTGAAGCTTTCTTT
length: 16; J: TRBJ1-5; D: -; V: TRBV6-1; size: -; CDR3: CASSASHAGSNQPQHF; DNA: TGTGCCAGCAGTGCATCACACGCAGGCAGCAATCAGCCCCAGCATTTT
length: 17; J: TRBJ2-1; D: TRBD2; V: TRBV18; size: -; CDR3: CASSRTKTSGRGNEQFF; DNA: TGTGCCAGCTCACGCACCAAGACTAGCGGGAGGGGCAATGAGCAGTTCTTC
length: 14; J: TRBJ1-3; D: -; V: TRBV5-1; size: -; CDR3: CASRLTGTGNTIYF; DNA: TGCGCCAGCAGACTGACAGGAACTGGAAACACCATATATTTT
length: 15; J: TRBJ1-4; D: -; V: TRBV5-1; size: -; CDR3: CASSLARGTNEKLFF; DNA: TGCGCCAGCAGCTTGGCCAGGGGAACTAATGAAAAACTGTTTTTT
length: 15; J: TRBJ2-1; D: TRBD2; V: TRBV9; size: few; CDR3: CASSVSTSGLNEQFF; DNA: TGTGCCAGCAGCGTGTCCACTAGCGGTTTGAATGAGCAGTTCTTC
length: 15; J: TRBJ2-1; D: TRBD2; V: TRBV6-5; size: -; CDR3: CASIRSGGSYNEQFF; DNA: TGTGCCAGCATTAGGTCGGGGGGCTCCTACAATGAGCAGTTCTTC
length: 13; J: TRBJ2-7; D: -; V: TRBV2; size: -; CDR3: CASSDRAQLEQYF; DNA: TGTGCCAGCAGTGACAGGGCCCAGCTCGAGCAGTACTTC
length: 13; J: TRBJ1-4; D: -; V: TRBV10-3; size: -; CDR3: CAINRATNEKLFF; DNA: TGTGCCATAAACAGGGCAACTAATGAAAAACTGTTTTTT
length: 14; J: TRBJ1-1; D: -; V: TRBV5-1; size: -; CDR3: CASSLASGGTEAFF; DNA: TGCGCCAGCAGCTTGGCCTCGGGGGGCACTGAAGCTTTCTTT
length: 17; J: TRBJ2-7; D: TRBD2; V: TRBV2; size: -; CDR3: CASRRGAGGPHPYEQYF; DNA: TGTGCCAGCAGGAGGGGAGCGGGGGGGCCCCACCCCTACGAGCAGTACTTC
length: 14; J: TRBJ2-3; D: TRBD2; V: TRBV7-9; size: -; CDR3: CASSGLAATDTQYF; DNA: TGTGCCAGCAGTGGACTAGCGGCCACAGATACGCAGTATTTT
length: 15; J: TRBJ1-1; D: TRBD1; V: TRBV7-9; size: -; CDR3: CASSFVSRGLADAFF; DNA: TGTGCCAGCAGTTTCGTTAGCAGGGGGCTTGCCGACGCTTTCTTT
length: 15; J: TRBJ2-3; D: -; V: TRBV18; size: -; CDR3: CASSPGTPASDTQYF; DNA: TGTGCCAGCTCACCCGGGACTCCCGCGTCAGATACGCAGTATTTT
length: 13; J: TRBJ1-2; D: -; V: TRBV11-2; size: -; CDR3: CASSSDRSYGYTF; DNA: TGTGCCAGCAGCTCTGACAGATCCTATGGCTACACCTTC
length: 13; J: TRBJ2-1; D: -; V: TRBV11-2; size: -; CDR3: CASSLAFYNEQFF; DNA: TGTGCCAGCAGCTTAGCCTTTTACAATGAGCAGTTCTTC
length: 16; J: TRBJ2-1; D: -; V: TRBV6-4; size: -; CDR3: CASSDSPGVLYNEQFF; DNA: TGTGCCAGCAGTGACTCGCCGGGGGTTCTCTACAATGAGCAGTTCTTC
length: 12; J: TRBJ2-3; D: -; V: TRBV5-5; size: -; CDR3: CASSLVLDTQYF; DNA: TGTGCCAGCAGCTTGGTCCTGGATACGCAGTATTTT
length: 19; J: TRBJ2-3; D: TRBD2; V: TRBV30; size: once; CDR3: CAWSVYRTSGRSVTDTQYF; DNA: TGTGCCTGGAGTGTCTACAGGACTAGCGGGAGGTCGGTCACAGATACGCAGTATTTT
length: 16; J: TRBJ1-2; D: TRBD1; V: TRBV2; size: -; CDR3: CASSESKTGGRYGYTF; DNA: TGTGCCAGCAGTGAATCAAAGACAGGGGGCAGGTATGGCTACACCTTC
length: 13; J: TRBJ1-1; D: -; V: TRBV12-3/TRBV12-4; size: -; CDR3: CASSLLRVTEAFF; DNA: TGTGCCAGCAGTCTACTAAGAGTGACTGAAGCTTTCTTT
length: 11; J: TRBJ2-7; D: -; V: TRBV6-5; size: -; CDR3: CASTEGYEQYF; DNA: TGTGCCAGCACGGAGGGCTACGAGCAGTACTTC
length: 17; J: TRBJ2-2; D: TRBD2; V: TRBV9; size: once; CDR3: CASSSTLGLANTGELFF; DNA: TGTGCCAGCAGCTCGACCCTGGGACTAGCTAACACCGGGGAGCTGTTTTTT